What follows is one TCR beta chain and its context. The V gene lost 5 bases and the J gene lost 5 bases, with 12 bases spanning the gap. The CDR3 covers 14 residues. Germline V gene sequence: CDR1 SGHTA, CDR2 FQGNSA. These data are taken from a study of blood T cell repertoires in COVID-19. Using immunoSEQ multiplex PCR, the repertoire was profiled, and TCRdb retains in-frame clones only, with some absent. The table shows 250,000 to 300,000 clones, with 70% to 90% occurring only once. The sequence came from a woman in her 30s with active or convalescent COVID-19. The sample comprised peripheral blood. The genes are TRBV7-2 and TRBJ1-4; D perhaps matches TRBD1 (5 bases). CDR3 DNA sequence: TGTGCCAGCAGCCCCCGGGGGGTGAATGAAAAACTGTTTTTT. Translation: CASSPRGVNEKLFF.